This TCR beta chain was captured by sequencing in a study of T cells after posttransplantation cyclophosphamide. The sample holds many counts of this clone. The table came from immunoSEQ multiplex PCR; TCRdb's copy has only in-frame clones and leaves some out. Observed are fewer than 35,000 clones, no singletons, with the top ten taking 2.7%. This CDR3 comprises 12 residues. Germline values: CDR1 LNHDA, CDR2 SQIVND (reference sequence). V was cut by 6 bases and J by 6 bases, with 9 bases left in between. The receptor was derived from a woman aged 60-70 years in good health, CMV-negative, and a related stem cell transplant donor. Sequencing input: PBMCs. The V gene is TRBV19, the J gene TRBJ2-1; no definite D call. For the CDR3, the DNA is TGTGCCAGTAGCTCCTACGGCAATGAGCAGTTCTTC. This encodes CASSSYGNEQFF.